Presented here are 30 T cell receptor beta chains from one specimen sequenced in a study of T-cell reconstitution after alpha-beta-depleted transplantation in children. Researchers prepared the TCRbeta library using unique molecular identifiers, the study reports. TCRdb re-derived calls from the PCR reads in MiXCR, one entry per CDR3 protein. The profile covers some 490,000 distinct CDR3 sequences, with 12% appearing a single time and more than 5.5% taken by the ten largest. Specimen: PBMCs from the stem cell graft donor, collected from the stem cell graft. Receptors originate from a human donor who donated a stem cell graft to a child with combined immunodeficiency.

In its sample, this clonotype was seen a few times. This chain uses TRBV28 with TRBJ1-1, with unresolved D. V shed 2 bases and J shed 4 bases, with 23 bases lying between them. This CDR3 has 18 residues. Looked up from germline, CDR1 is MDHEN and CDR2 is SYDVKM. The CDR3 region has the DNA TGTGCCAGCAGTTTAACGTTAAGTCACGCCACATCGAGCACTGAAGCTTTCTTT. It codes for CASSLTLSHATSSTEAFF.

The chain links TRBV28 to TRBJ1-2, with D perhaps matching TRBD1 (6 bases). Trimming removed 5 bases at V and 7 bases at J, with 14 bases between. The CDR3 extends over 13 amino acids. Germline V gives CDR1 MDHEN, CDR2 SYDVKM. The CDR3 DNA reads as TGTGCCAGCAGTGGGGGGTGGGGGCCTGGCTACACCTTC. Protein sequence: CASSGGWGPGYTF.

This clonotype was seen more than once but under ten times. This chain links TRBV20-1 with TRBJ2-5; 10 nucleotides align to TRBD2. Germline V CDR1 and CDR2: DFQATT, SNEGSKA (reference sequence). The CDR3 is 17 amino acids. V dropped 2 bases and J dropped 5; count of bases not matched to a gene: 14. The CDR3 loop reads CSARPRSGRAGWETQYF. CDR3 DNA: TGCAGTGCTAGACCCCGAAGCGGGAGGGCCGGATGGGAGACCCAGTACTTC.

This sequence joins TRBV3-1 and TRBJ2-7; 8 nucleotides agree with TRBD2. Trimming took 0 bases from V and 7 from J; bases not matched to a gene: 20. CDR1 is LGHDT, CDR2 YNNKEL, per germline (reference sequence). The CDR3 runs to 19 residues. CDR3 in DNA: TGTGCCAGCAGCCAAGACGGTAATTGGGACGGGAGGGCCTTGGATGAGCAGTACTTC. This translates into CASSQDGNWDGRALDEQYF.

At least ten counts were recorded for this clonotype. The chain has TRBV12-3 or TRBV12-4 and TRBJ2-5; D remains ambiguous. This CDR3 has 14 amino acids. Trimming stripped 4 bases from V and 4 bases from J, with 13 bases between. This chain's CDR3 is CASSSSGVVETQYF. The CDR3 DNA reads TGTGCCAGCAGTTCGTCTGGTGTGGTAGAGACCCAGTACTTC.

The J gene is TRBJ2-3, the V gene TRBV7-2, with 7 bases lining up with TRBD2. J lost 2 bases, V lost 2 bases, and 4 bases had no gene match. The CDR3 extends over 15 amino acids. The germline gives CDR1 SGHTA, CDR2 FQGNSA. CDR3 in amino acids: CASSLRAGVTDTQYF. Written as DNA, the CDR3 is TGTGCCAGCAGCTTACGGGCGGGGGTCACAGATACGCAGTATTTT.

This clonotype was counted at least ten times. The CDR3 nucleotides are TGCAGTGCGGGGTGGACTAGCGGGGTGATCACAGATACGCAGTATTTT. The encoded protein is CSAGWTSGVITDTQYF. V usage is TRBV20-1 and J usage is TRBJ2-3, with 12 bases aligning to TRBD2. The CDR3 contains 16 residues. CDR1 and CDR2 from the germline V gene are DFQATT and SNEGSKA (reference sequence). Trimming at V came to 6 bases and at J to 2 bases, leaving 9 bases not matched to a gene.

The chain carries TRBV7-9 and TRBJ2-2, with D perhaps TRBD1 (5 bases). The V gene's germline CDR1 is SEHNR and CDR2 FQNEAQ (reference sequence). With 3 bases removed from V and 0 bases from J, the gap between germline ends came to 8 bases. The CDR3 contains 15 residues. CDR3 region: CASSFPRANTGELFF. The CDR3 DNA is TGTGCCAGCAGCTTCCCCAGGGCGAACACCGGGGAGCTGTTTTTT.

The table lists this clonotype with a few counts. This chain connects TRBV24-1 to TRBJ2-1; D not resolved. Trimming took 5 bases from V and 0 from J, leaving 10 bases between them. The germline CDR1 and CDR2 sequences are KGHDR and SFDVKD. The CDR3 has 15 residues. CDR3 protein: CATSAPIDSYNEQFF. The CDR3 DNA is TGTGCCACCAGTGCGCCGATCGACTCCTACAATGAGCAGTTCTTC.

This clonotype was detected many times. This sequence joins TRBV13 and TRBJ2-1, with D possibly TRBD1 on 5 matching bases. In germline, CDR1 is PRHDT, CDR2 FYEKMQ (reference sequence). Trimming left V 6 bases short and J 14 bases short, with 20 bases between. There are 13 residues in the CDR3. The CDR3 DNA reads TGTGCCAGCAGTGACAGTTTCCTGGATAGAAAGTTCTTC. Amino acid sequence: CASSDSFLDRKFF.

This clonotype has a handful of counts. The chain recombines TRBV20-1 with TRBJ2-5; 11 nucleotides match TRBD1. The CDR3 length is 15 residues. The V and J ends lost 5 bases and 5 bases, in that order; junction bases with no gene match: 10. The germline gives CDR1 DFQATT, CDR2 SNEGSKA (reference sequence). CDR3: CSAGKMDRGHETQYF. The DNA for the CDR3 is TGCAGTGCTGGGAAGATGGACAGGGGGCACGAGACCCAGTACTTC.

This clonotype was detected ten times or more. The V call is TRBV20-1, the J call TRBJ2-7, with unresolved D. CDR1 is DFQATT and CDR2 is SNEGSKA in the germline V gene (reference sequence). Trimming removed 1 base at V and 2 bases at J, with 6 bases between. The CDR3 is 12 residues long. DNA of the CDR3: TGCAGTGCTAGAGGTCCAACCTACGAGCAGTACTTC. Protein sequence: CSARGPTYEQYF.

This clonotype was counted ten times or more. V is TRBV12-3 or TRBV12-4 and J is TRBJ1-1; 9 bases fit TRBD1. CDR3 length: 14 amino acids. V shed 3 bases, J shed 3 bases, and the junction held 2 bases outside the gene matches. The CDR3 region has the DNA TGTGCCAGCAGTTTCACAGGGGGCCACACTGAAGCTTTCTTT. Translated, it gives CASSFTGGHTEAFF.

This clonotype was seen a few times. One end of the junction varies from germline; a read error may be responsible. This chain uses TRBV20-1 with TRBJ2-1; 10 bases match TRBD2. Germline CDR1 DFQATT, CDR2 SNEGSKA (reference sequence). The CDR3 runs to 18 residues. CDR3 DNA: TGCAGTGGTAGAGATCCGGGTCTAGCGGGAGCCTCTGACAATGAGCAGTTCTTC. The encoded protein is CSGRDPGLAGASDNEQFF.

This rearrangement joins TRBV20-1 to TRBJ2-3; possible D gene TRBD2, 7 bases. Looked up from germline, CDR1 is DFQATT and CDR2 is SNEGSKA (reference sequence). The V gene lost 6 bases and the J gene lost 5 bases, with 15 bases spanning the gap. This CDR3 has 13 amino acids. CDR3 residues: CSAPGGPRDTQYF. The CDR3 DNA reads TGCAGTGCGCCGGGGGGCCCTAGAGATACGCAGTATTTT.

The J gene is TRBJ1-5, the V gene TRBV4-1, with D uncertain. The germline gives CDR1 MGHRA, CDR2 YSYEKL. V lost 0 bases to trimming and J lost 6 bases, with 12 bases between them. The CDR3 spans 15 residues. The CDR3 reads CASSQDEGLGQPQHF. The CDR3 region has the DNA TGCGCCAGCAGCCAAGATGAAGGGTTGGGTCAGCCCCAGCATTTT.

This clonotype was seen a handful of times. This chain links TRBV9 with TRBJ1-1; 8 bases agree with TRBD1. The germline gives CDR1 SGDLS, CDR2 YYNGEE. The J segment lost 1 base and the V segment lost 4 bases, leaving 9 bases of the junction unmatched. The CDR3 extends over 16 amino acids. The chain's CDR3 is CASSNPLQGENTEAFF. CDR3 nucleotides: TGTGCCAGCAGCAACCCACTACAGGGGGAGAACACTGAAGCTTTCTTT.

This clonotype came up a few times. This sequence joins TRBV28 and TRBJ2-5; 8 bases match TRBD1. Looked up from germline, CDR1 is MDHEN and CDR2 is SYDVKM. V shed 4 bases, J shed 0 bases, and the junction held 7 bases outside the gene matches. The CDR3 loop spans 16 amino acids. The CDR3 nucleotides read TGTGCCAGCAGTTCTGACAGGGGAGAGTACCAAGAGACCCAGTACTTC. Its protein product is CASSSDRGEYQETQYF.

Ten or more counts support this clonotype. The chain carries TRBV12-3 or TRBV12-4 and TRBJ2-1; TRBD1 matches 10 bases. The CDR3 totals 14 residues. The V segment lost 7 bases and the J segment 9 bases; nucleotides outside the gene matches: 9. This CDR3 reads CASTPTGGFGEQFF. The CDR3 DNA follows: TGTGCCAGCACTCCGACAGGGGGCTTCGGTGAGCAGTTCTTC.

The rearrangement links TRBV7-2 to TRBJ2-2, with D possibly matching TRBD1 (5 bases). Trimming shortened V by 2 bases and J by 4 bases, and 11 bases separated the two germline ends. CDR3 length: 15 residues. From germline, CDR1 is SGHTA and CDR2 FQGNSA. The CDR3 sequence: CASSLSQGATGELFF. In nucleotides, the CDR3 is TGTGCCAGCAGCTTAAGTCAGGGTGCCACCGGGGAGCTGTTTTTT.

The rearrangement joins TRBV25-1 to TRBJ2-7; 7 bases agree with TRBD1. CDR1 and CDR2 from the germline V gene are MGHDK and SYGVNS. This CDR3 is 18 amino acids long. The V and J ends lost 0 bases and 4 bases, in that order; junction bases with no gene match: 15. For the CDR3, the DNA is TGTGCCAGCAGTGAATACTATGTGGCACCGGGACAGATTTACGAGCAGTACTTC. Translation gives CASSEYYVAPGQIYEQYF.

This clonotype was observed many times. The CDR3 loop reads CASRNRFTREQYF. CDR3 coding DNA: TGTGCCAGCAGAAACAGATTCACGAGGGAGCAGTACTTC. V and J are TRBV7-8 and TRBJ2-7, with unresolved D. Trimming removed 6 bases at V and 7 bases at J, with 16 bases between. Looked up from germline, CDR1 is SGHVS and CDR2 is FQNEAQ. CDR3 length: 13 amino acids.

CDR3 amino acids: CASSYSSGSIGEQYF. The DNA of the CDR3 is TGTGCCAGCAGTTACTCTAGCGGGAGTATCGGCGAGCAGTACTTC. This rearrangement joins TRBV6-5 to TRBJ2-7; the match to TRBD2 covers 9 bases. V was clipped by 0 bases and J by 6 bases; unmatched bases: 6. Germline V gene lookup returns CDR1 MNHEY and CDR2 SVGAGI. This CDR3 region has 15 residues.

This clonotype was picked up one time. The chain joins TRBV7-9 to TRBJ2-1; weak D call: TRBD2 (5 bases). The CDR3 is 14 amino acids. Between the trimmed V and J ends, which lost 1 base and 5 bases, there was a span of 9 bases. Per the germline V gene, CDR1 is SEHNR and CDR2 is FQNEAQ (reference sequence). CDR3 loop: CASSLDGRDNEQFF. DNA for the CDR3: TGTGCCAGCAGCTTAGACGGGCGGGACAATGAGCAGTTCTTC.

This chain joins TRBV29-1 and TRBJ2-7, with D possibly matching TRBD1 (6 bases). The CDR3 consists of 15 residues. The V end lost 5 bases, the J end lost 3 bases, and 20 bases lay between the germline ends. The germline V gene encodes CDR1 SQVTM and CDR2 ANQGSEA. The CDR3 DNA reads as TGCAGCGTTACCCGTCGAGACAGGCGGTACTACGAGCAGTACTTC. As protein: CSVTRRDRRYYEQYF.

This clonotype occurred many times. The CDR3 DNA sequence: TGTGCCTCGGGGGGTGAGAACACCGGGGAGCTGTTTTTT. Translating gives CASGGENTGELFF. The V call is TRBV19, the J call TRBJ2-2, with 7 bases aligning to TRBD2. The CDR3 loop spans 13 amino acids. Trimming removed 11 bases from V and 1 base from J; junction bases left unmatched: 4. The germline gives CDR1 LNHDA, CDR2 SQIVND (reference sequence).

This clonotype occurred a few times. The V and J genes are TRBV7-2 and TRBJ2-6, with D unresolved. V dropped 5 bases and J dropped 5 bases, with 10 bases sitting between them. This CDR3 comprises 14 residues. Germline-derived CDR1 and CDR2 are SGHTA and FQGNSA. CDR3 sequence: CASSPAPWANVLTF. The CDR3 DNA is TGTGCCAGCAGCCCCGCTCCCTGGGCCAACGTCCTGACTTTC.

The chain couples TRBV15 to TRBJ1-5; D unresolved. V lost 1 base, J lost 5 bases, and 9 bases lay in between. This CDR3 has 14 amino acids. Germline V gene sequence: CDR1 LNHNV, CDR2 YYDKDF (reference sequence). The DNA of the CDR3 is TGTGCCACCAGCAGAGTGGTGAGTGATCAGCCCCAGCATTTT. Its translation: CATSRVVSDQPQHF.

The J gene is TRBJ2-1, the V gene TRBV5-1; 11 nucleotides match TRBD2. J gave up 0 bases and V 3 bases, and 8 bases lay outside the gene matches. Germline V gene sequence: CDR1 SGHRS, CDR2 YFSETQ. The CDR3 consists of 18 residues. CDR3 in amino acids: CASSSGLAALSSYNEQFF. In DNA form, the CDR3 reads TGCGCCAGCAGCTCGGGACTAGCGGCTCTGAGCTCCTACAATGAGCAGTTCTTC.

This clonotype was found many times. The chain employs TRBV2 and TRBJ2-3; D unresolved. CDR1 is SNHLY and CDR2 is FYNNEI in the germline V gene. The CDR3 sequence is 14 residues long. The germline V and J ends were trimmed by 8 bases and 6 bases, with 18 bases remaining between them. CDR3 protein: CASQSRSGIDTQYF. The CDR3, as DNA: TGTGCCAGCCAGTCCCGAAGTGGCATTGATACGCAGTATTTT.